The entry below describes one TCR beta chain. This clone was detected only once. The antigen it recognizes is unknown. No base quality information exists; no much larger clone differs at one position. This entry is derived from a study of blood T cell repertoires in COVID-19 (dated by TCRdb to 2020 to 2022). Context from the whole study: Samples from collaborators originated in the United States, Italy and Spain and spanned both the acute and convalescent phases of COVID-19. The prospective study material was composed of cDNA or gDNA derived from T cells, B-cell-depleted T cells, or PBMCs. The dataset comprised deeply sampled blood TCRbeta repertoires from subjects exposed to, actively infected with, or recovered from COVID-19. The repertoires were released in a freely available public database intended as a resource for research on the immune response to SARS-CoV-2. Samples were obtained from the ongoing ImmuneRACE study (first 160 participants) and from some 1,200 subjects provided by 6 global collaborators. Nearly every sample came with metadata listing a de-identified subject ID, COVID-19 status, age in years and sex. Where available, HLA class I and class II types were obtained from metadata supplied by the sample provider rather than from assay-based typing.

One collaborating source in Seattle enrolled patients during active infection and followed them longitudinally through the course of disease. The collaborating institutions used their own protocols to collect whole blood in K2EDTA tubes. For TCRbeta analysis, collaborator samples were shipped as frozen whole blood, as isolated PBMCs, or as DNA extracted from either sample type. TCRbeta CDR3 regions were amplified from genomic DNA using the immunoSEQ Assay, a bias-controlled multiplex PCR. Under the source paper's analysis protocol: The number of nucleated cells in each sample was estimated by amplification of reference gene primers within the assay. Sequence reads were collapsed and filtered to measure the absolute abundance of every unique TCRbeta CDR3 rearrangement. For each sample, productive Simpson clonality was calculated as the square root of Simpson's diversity index across productive rearrangements. TCRdb retrieved this table from immuneACCESS and kept in-frame rearrangements only. Not all clones are present; in checked studies, unresolved V genes account for under half, and no reason is known for the remainder. V, J and clone size are those of that table, while D and trimming were read from the DNA. Present in this sample are approximately 280,000 clones, about nine tenths of which were seen just once. The ten largest clones capture about 7% of the sample.

CDR1 SGHRS and CDR2 YFSETQ are derived from the germline V gene. CDR3 length: 13 amino acids, cysteine to phenylalanine. Here the CDR3 DNA is all that survives: 39 bases in frame from base 1. V loses 4 bases of germline sequence and J loses 5 bases, and the interval between the two ends is 13 bases. Beyond this particular receptor, the publication reports: The quantity of clinical and demographic metadata differed by source and by participant and was supplied without curation.

The source is a woman aged 25 to 39 with COVID-19, enrolled during active disease. Here the chain combines TRBV5-1 and TRBJ2-7, and possibly TRBD1, on 7 matching bases. The sample taken for sequencing was peripheral blood. The CDR3 has the sequence CASSQGGPDEQYF. The DNA reads as follows: TGCGCCAGCAGCCAGGGGGGACCGGACGAGCAGTACTTC.